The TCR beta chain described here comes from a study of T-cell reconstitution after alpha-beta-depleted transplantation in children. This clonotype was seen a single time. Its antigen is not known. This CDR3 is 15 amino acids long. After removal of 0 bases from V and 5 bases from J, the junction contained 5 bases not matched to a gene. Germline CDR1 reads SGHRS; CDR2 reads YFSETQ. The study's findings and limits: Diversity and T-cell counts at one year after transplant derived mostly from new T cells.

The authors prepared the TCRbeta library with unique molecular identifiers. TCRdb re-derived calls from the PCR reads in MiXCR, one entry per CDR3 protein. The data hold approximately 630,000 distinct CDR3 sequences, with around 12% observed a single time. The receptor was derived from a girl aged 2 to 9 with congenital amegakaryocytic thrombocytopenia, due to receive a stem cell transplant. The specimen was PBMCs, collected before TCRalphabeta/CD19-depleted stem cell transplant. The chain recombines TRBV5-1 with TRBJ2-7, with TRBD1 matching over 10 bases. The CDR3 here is CASSLAGDRGNEQYF. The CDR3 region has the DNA TGCGCCAGCAGCTTGGCGGGGGACAGGGGCAACGAGCAGTACTTC.